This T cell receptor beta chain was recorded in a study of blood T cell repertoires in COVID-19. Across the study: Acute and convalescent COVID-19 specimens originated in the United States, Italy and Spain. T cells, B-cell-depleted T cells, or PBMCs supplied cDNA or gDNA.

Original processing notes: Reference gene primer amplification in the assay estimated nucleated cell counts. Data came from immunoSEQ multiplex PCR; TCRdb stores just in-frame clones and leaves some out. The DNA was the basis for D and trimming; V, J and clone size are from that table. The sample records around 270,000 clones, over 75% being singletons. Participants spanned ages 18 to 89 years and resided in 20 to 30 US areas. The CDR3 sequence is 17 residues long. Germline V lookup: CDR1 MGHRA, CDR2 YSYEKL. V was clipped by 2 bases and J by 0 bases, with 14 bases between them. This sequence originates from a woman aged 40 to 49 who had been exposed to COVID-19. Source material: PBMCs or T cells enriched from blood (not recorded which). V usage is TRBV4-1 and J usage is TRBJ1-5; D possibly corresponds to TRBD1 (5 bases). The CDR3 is CASSQWGVINSNQPQHF. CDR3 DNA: TGCGCCAGCAGCCAATGGGGCGTTATCAATAGCAATCAGCCCCAGCATTTT.